The 31 T cell receptor beta chains listed next were all sequenced from one sample in a study of shared clonotypes between healthy human individuals. The naive CD8 population came from CD45RO-negative cells selected for CCR7, without terminally differentiated effector memory CD45RA+ cells. The assay was immunoSEQ multiplex PCR, and TCRdb's table has in-frame clones only and misses some. The repertoire consists of roughly 590,000 clones, with around 95% occurring once and the leading ten covering 0.11%. The sample consisted of naive CD8+ T cells sorted from blood. The receptors derive from a woman younger than 45 in good health.

The chain employs TRBV5-1 and TRBJ2-3; D is possibly TRBD2 (6 bases). CDR1 is SGHRS, CDR2 YFSETQ, per germline. Trimming took 0 bases from V and 5 from J, leaving 13 bases between them. This CDR3 region has 15 residues. Written as DNA, the CDR3 is TGCGCCAGCAGCTTGGGCACGGGAGTGGTAGATACGCAGTATTTT. Residues: CASSLGTGVVDTQYF.

The chain links TRBV27 to TRBJ2-1; TRBD1 agrees at 7 bases. The CDR3 sequence is 16 residues long. Germline V gene sequence: CDR1 MNHEY, CDR2 SMNVEV (reference sequence). V shed 4 bases, J shed 7 bases, and the junction held 13 bases outside the gene matches. CDR3 in amino acids: CASSSYLRDSPNEQFF. In DNA form, the CDR3 reads TGTGCCAGCAGTTCCTACCTCCGGGACAGCCCTAATGAGCAGTTCTTC.

CDR3 in DNA: TGTGCCAGCAGTCCACTCCCAAGGGTCTGGTACTTC. Its translation: CASSPLPRVWYF. This rearrangement joins TRBV28 to TRBJ2-7; D remains unclear. The V end was cut by 5 bases, the J end by 12 bases, with 17 bases between. This CDR3 is built from 12 residues. CDR1 MDHEN and CDR2 SYDVKM come from the germline V gene.

The gene calls are TRBV5-4 and TRBJ2-1; the D call may be TRBD1 or TRBD2 (5 bases each). There are 19 residues in the CDR3. Germline V gene sequence: CDR1 SGHNT, CDR2 YYREEE (reference sequence). V shed 3 bases and J shed 5 bases, with 27 bases lying between them. CDR3 protein: CASSSAWGLRTIFDNEQFF. Written as DNA, the CDR3 is TGTGCCAGCAGCTCGGCTTGGGGGTTACGAACCATCTTTGACAATGAGCAGTTCTTC. The entire variable domain, with the rest obtained from reference TRBV5-4 and TRBJ2-1, is as follows: ETGVTQSPTHLIKTRGQQVTLRCSSQSGHNTVSWYQQALGQGPQFIFQYYREEENGRGNFPPRFSGLQFPNYSSELNVNALELDDSALYLCASSSAWGLRTIFDNEQFFGPGTRLTVL.

The genes are TRBV11-2 and TRBJ2-3; D remains unclear. The CDR3 sequence is 14 residues long. Trimming took 4 bases from V and 3 from J, leaving 11 bases between them. Germline assignment: CDR1 SGHAT and CDR2 FQNNGV. CDR3 DNA: TGTGCCAGCAGCTCAAACTCCCGGACAGATACGCAGTATTTT. This translates into CASSSNSRTDTQYF.

The chain carries TRBV7-2 and TRBJ1-3; possible D gene TRBD1, 5 bases. The germline gives CDR1 SGHTA, CDR2 FQGNSA. Trimming took 3 bases from V and 0 from J, leaving 9 bases between them. This CDR3 spans 15 amino acids. CDR3 loop: CASSLGQSSGNTIYF. The CDR3 bases are TGTGCCAGCAGCTTGGGGCAGTCCTCTGGAAACACCATATATTTT.

This sequence joins TRBV7-9 and TRBJ2-5; D uncertain. Judging by the DNA end, TRBJ2-7 fits better; the J call may be wrong. Germline values: CDR1 SEHNR, CDR2 FQNEAQ (reference sequence). The CDR3 has 13 amino acids. The CDR3 spells CASSPELAYEQYF. The CDR3 bases are TGTGCCAGCAGCCCGGAGCTCGCATACGAGCAGTACTTC.

The V gene is TRBV30, the J gene TRBJ2-7, with D perhaps matching TRBD2 (5 bases). Trimming removed 0 bases at V and 3 bases at J, with 6 bases between. The CDR3 runs 12 residues. Germline V gene lookup returns CDR1 GTSNPN and CDR2 SVGIG (reference sequence). The CDR3 sequence is CAWSVRDYEQYF. DNA of the CDR3: TGTGCCTGGAGTGTACGGGACTACGAGCAGTACTTC. The entire variable domain, with the rest obtained from reference TRBV30 and TRBJ2-7, is as follows: SQTIHQWPATLVQPVGSPLSLECTVEGTSNPNLYWYRQAAGRGLQLLFYSVGIGQISSEVPQNLSASRPQDRQFILSSKKLLLSDSGFYLCAWSVRDYEQYFGPGTRLTVT.

CDR3 in amino acids: CASSLAGGGQDEQFF. In nucleotides, the CDR3 is TGTGCCAGCAGCTTGGCGGGAGGGGGCCAGGATGAGCAGTTCTTC. The genes are TRBV5-6 and TRBJ2-1; possibly TRBD2 for D (8 bases). V was pared by 0 bases and J by 8 bases, with 15 bases between. The CDR3 contains 15 residues. The V gene's germline CDR1 is SGHDT and CDR2 YYEEEE.

The rearrangement joins TRBV15 to TRBJ2-1; D not certain. V lost 4 bases and J lost 7, with 14 bases in between. This CDR3 region has 14 residues. CDR1 and CDR2 (germline): LNHNV, YYDKDF (reference sequence). This CDR3 reads CATSNLQPSNEQFF. CDR3 DNA sequence: TGTGCCACCAGCAACCTCCAGCCTAGTAATGAGCAGTTCTTC.

This chain uses TRBV28 with TRBJ1-1; D unclear. Germline lookup yields CDR1 MDHEN and CDR2 SYDVKM. The CDR3 extends over 15 amino acids. V lost 5 bases, J lost 4 bases, and 17 bases lay in between. CDR3 protein: CASSHTPGGGTEAFF. CDR3 DNA: TGTGCCAGCAGTCACACGCCGGGTGGTGGCACTGAAGCTTTCTTT.

This chain joins TRBV7-6 and TRBJ2-1, with a weak D call TRBD1 (5 bases). The CDR3 totals 13 residues. The V end lost 2 bases, the J end lost 7 bases, and 9 bases lay between the germline ends. Germline CDR1 is SGHVS and CDR2 is FNYEAQ. CDR3 sequence: CASSLTGTNEQFF. The CDR3 DNA follows: TGTGCCAGCAGCTTAACAGGAACGAATGAGCAGTTCTTC.

This chain uses TRBV9 with TRBJ2-7, with no clear D. The CDR3 contains 14 residues. Trimming removed 0 bases from V and 2 bases from J, with 9 bases in between. Germline V CDR1 and CDR2: SGDLS, YYNGEE. CDR3 coding DNA: TGTGCCAGCAGCGTAGAAGGAGAAGCCTACGAGCAGTACTTC. This gives the protein CASSVEGEAYEQYF.

The rearrangement links TRBV11-1 to TRBJ2-7, with 11 bases that match TRBD2. Germline V lookup: CDR1 SGHAT, CDR2 FQDESV (reference sequence). CDR3 length equals 16 residues. Trimming cost V 2 bases and J 0 bases; bases outside gene matches: 3. CDR3 bases: TGTGCCAGCAGCTTACTAGCGGGAGGACTCTCCTACGAGCAGTACTTC. It specifies CASSLLAGGLSYEQYF.

This sequence joins TRBV27 and TRBJ1-1, with TRBD1 matching over 9 bases. With V trimmed by 6 bases and J by 5 bases, 10 bases remained unmatched. CDR1 and CDR2 (germline): MNHEY, SMNVEV (reference sequence). This CDR3 region has 15 residues. The CDR3 bases are TGTGCCAGCAGGAGCTCACAGGGGGCTGGAACTGAAGCTTTCTTT. Its protein is CASRSSQGAGTEAFF.

The chain combines TRBV6-5 with TRBJ1-4; tentative D call: TRBD1 (6 bases). This CDR3 is 14 amino acids long. The V and J ends lost 3 bases and 8 bases respectively, with 13 bases between them. The V gene's germline CDR1 is MNHEY and CDR2 SVGAGI. The CDR3 DNA is TGTGCCAGCAGTTATCTCAGGGGTAACGAAAAACTGTTTTTT. Protein sequence: CASSYLRGNEKLFF.

This clone was counted between two and nine times. This chain connects TRBV5-6 to TRBJ1-3; D remains unclear. In germline, CDR1 is SGHDT, CDR2 YYEEEE. V lost 0 bases, J lost 0 bases, and 4 bases lay in between. CDR3 length: 14 residues. The CDR3 sequence: CASSLGSSGNTIYF. The CDR3 nucleotides are TGTGCCAGCAGCTTGGGGAGCTCTGGAAACACCATATATTTT.

Comment on this clone: The same CDR3 is also encoded by other DNA sequences in this sample. This chain joins TRBV27 and TRBJ2-7; tentatively, D is TRBD2 (6 bases). This CDR3 region has 13 residues. V was trimmed by 6 bases and J by 0 bases, leaving 9 bases between them. Germline lookup yields CDR1 MNHEY and CDR2 SMNVEV (reference sequence). The DNA for the CDR3 is TGTGCCAGCAGCCACGGGAGCTCCTACGAGCAGTACTTC. Its protein product is CASSHGSSYEQYF.

The rearrangement joins TRBV27 to TRBJ2-7, with TRBD2 identical over 11 bases. The V and J ends lost 6 bases and 2 bases, in that order; junction bases with no gene match: 3. This CDR3 spans 14 amino acids. The V gene's germline CDR1 is MNHEY and CDR2 SMNVEV (reference sequence). The CDR3: CASSIAGGTYEQYF. In nucleotides, the CDR3 is TGTGCCAGCAGCATAGCGGGAGGGACCTACGAGCAGTACTTC.

The chain combines TRBV7-2 with TRBJ2-1, with a tentative D call TRBD2 (5 bases). Germline values: CDR1 SGHTA, CDR2 FQGNSA. This CDR3 comprises 15 residues. Trimming took 4 bases from V and 1 from J, leaving 11 bases between them. As DNA, the CDR3 is TGTGCCAGCAGCTCCCTAGCCCGATCCTACAATGAGCAGTTCTTC. It yields the protein CASSSLARSYNEQFF.

This sequence joins TRBV10-3 and TRBJ1-5; TRBD1 is a possible D gene (5 bases). Trimming shortened V by 2 bases and J by 3 bases, and 17 bases separated the two germline ends. Germline CDR1 is ENHRY and CDR2 is SYGVKD. The CDR3 is made up of 17 amino acids. CDR3 bases: TGTGCCATCAGTGAGGAGACGGGGCTGGGGGACAATCAGCCCCAGCATTTT. It yields the protein CAISEETGLGDNQPQHF.

The genes are TRBV2 and TRBJ2-3; 10 bases are a match to TRBD2. Germline V gene lookup returns CDR1 SNHLY and CDR2 FYNNEI. The CDR3 is 14 amino acids. V lost 8 bases to trimming and J lost 1 base; unmatched junction nucleotides: 3. CDR3 bases: TGTGCCAGCGGGGGGACTAGCGGCACAGATACGCAGTATTTT. Residues: CASGGTSGTDTQYF. The full variable domain, with the rest looked up from reference TRBV2 and TRBJ2-3, is EPEVTQTPSHQVTQMGQEVILRCVPISNHLYFYWYRQILGQKVEFLVSFYNNEISEKSEIFDDQFSVERPDGSNFTLKIRSTKLEDSAMYFCASGGTSGTDTQYFGPGTRLTVL.

The chain joins TRBV10-1 to TRBJ1-5; D not certain. V was pared by 2 bases and J by 5 bases, with 16 bases between. CDR1 and CDR2 (germline): WNHNN, SYGVQD (reference sequence). The CDR3 has 16 residues. The CDR3 sequence is CASSERAIFRDQPQHF. The CDR3 DNA reads as TGCGCCAGCAGTGAGAGGGCCATTTTTAGGGATCAGCCCCAGCATTTT.

V usage is TRBV28 and J usage is TRBJ2-1, with 7 bases matching TRBD2. The CDR3 loop spans 16 amino acids. Trimming at V came to 5 bases and at J to 2 bases, leaving 9 bases not matched to a gene. Germline CDR1 MDHEN, CDR2 SYDVKM. In nucleotides, the CDR3 is TGTGCCAGCAGTCCCGAACTAGCGAGAACCTACAATGAGCAGTTCTTC. Translating gives CASSPELARTYNEQFF.

This clone showed up just a few times. The rearrangement joins TRBV5-6 to TRBJ2-7; D gene unclear. The germline V gene encodes CDR1 SGHDT and CDR2 YYEEEE. This CDR3 region has 12 residues. The V and J ends lost 6 bases and 6 bases respectively, with 13 bases between them. CDR3 nucleotide sequence: TGTGCCAGCACGATTACATTCGGCGAGCAGTACTTC. Translating it yields CASTITFGEQYF.

The V gene is TRBV7-8, the J gene TRBJ2-7; 11 nucleotides line up with TRBD2. The trim removed 5 bases at V and 1 base at J, leaving 10 bases unmatched. Germline CDR1 is SGHVS and CDR2 is FQNEAQ. The CDR3 is made up of 17 amino acids. This chain's CDR3 is CASSLVTGLAASYEQYF. The CDR3 DNA is TGTGCCAGCAGCCTCGTGACGGGACTAGCGGCTTCCTACGAGCAGTACTTC.

The V gene is TRBV9, the J gene TRBJ2-7; 9 positions agree with TRBD1. The V gene end was trimmed by 3 bases and the J gene end by 5 bases; junction bases not matched to a gene: 6. This CDR3 spans 14 amino acids. Per the germline V gene, CDR1 is SGDLS and CDR2 is YYNGEE. The CDR3 nucleotides are TGTGCCAGCAGCGCGGACAGGGGTATGAACGAGCAGTACTTC. Its protein product is CASSADRGMNEQYF.

This chain connects TRBV28 to TRBJ2-2, with TRBD1 matching 9 bases. V shed 4 bases, J shed 4 bases, and the junction held 10 bases outside the gene matches. The CDR3 length is 17 residues. CDR1 and CDR2 from the germline V gene are MDHEN and SYDVKM. CDR3 sequence: CASSSPWDRVGTGELFF. In DNA form, the CDR3 reads TGTGCCAGCAGTTCTCCTTGGGACAGGGTGGGCACCGGGGAGCTGTTTTTT.

This clone was seen only once. The chain employs TRBV4-1 and TRBJ2-3; no clear D. Between the trimmed V and J ends, which lost 1 base and 1 base, there was a span of 12 bases. Per the germline V gene, CDR1 is MGHRA and CDR2 is YSYEKL. CDR3 length equals 16 residues. The CDR3 loop reads CASSQVVQTGTDTQYF. CDR3 nucleotides: TGCGCCAGCAGCCAAGTGGTCCAGACGGGCACAGATACGCAGTATTTT.

The chain employs TRBV2 and TRBJ2-7; D perhaps matches TRBD1 (5 bases). The CDR3 spans 13 residues. The V end was cut by 7 bases, the J end by 3 bases, with 13 bases between. CDR1 SNHLY and CDR2 FYNNEI come from the germline V gene. In DNA form, the CDR3 reads TGTGCCAGCACCTATTCGACAGACTACGAGCAGTACTTC. This gives the protein CASTYSTDYEQYF.

This clone appeared a few times. The junction shows a germline mismatch at one end, possibly a read error. CDR3 residues: CASRDGTSKIF. CDR3 DNA: TGCGCCAGCAGGGACGGGACTAGCAAAATATTC. The chain uses TRBV4-1 and TRBJ2-7; 9 bases are a match to TRBD2. Germline V gene sequence: CDR1 MGHRA, CDR2 YSYEKL. The CDR3 consists of 11 residues.